This TCR beta chain was documented in a study of cytomegalovirus exposure and HLA in healthy donors. Germline CDR1 ENHRY, CDR2 SYGVKD. This CDR3 has 14 residues. V lost 6 bases to trimming and J lost 2 bases; unmatched junction nucleotides: 5. The PCR ran on 60 Vbeta and 13 Jbeta primers. Sequenced by immunoSEQ multiplex PCR; TCRdb stores in-frame clones only, minus some. Altogether roughly 100,000 clones are present, around 80% being singletons, with the ten largest covering more than 6.5%. This clone came up once. Its target is not known. Points from the study as a whole: The study assumed roughly uniform donor sequencing depth for presence/absence analyses.

Sample: PBMCs. The clonotype comes from a man in his forties in good health and CMV-seropositive. This chain links TRBV10-3 with TRBJ1-2; 8 bases fit TRBD1. CDR3 DNA: TGTGCCATCAGAAGACAGGGGACAAACTATGGCTACACCTTC. Translated, it gives CAIRRQGTNYGYTF.